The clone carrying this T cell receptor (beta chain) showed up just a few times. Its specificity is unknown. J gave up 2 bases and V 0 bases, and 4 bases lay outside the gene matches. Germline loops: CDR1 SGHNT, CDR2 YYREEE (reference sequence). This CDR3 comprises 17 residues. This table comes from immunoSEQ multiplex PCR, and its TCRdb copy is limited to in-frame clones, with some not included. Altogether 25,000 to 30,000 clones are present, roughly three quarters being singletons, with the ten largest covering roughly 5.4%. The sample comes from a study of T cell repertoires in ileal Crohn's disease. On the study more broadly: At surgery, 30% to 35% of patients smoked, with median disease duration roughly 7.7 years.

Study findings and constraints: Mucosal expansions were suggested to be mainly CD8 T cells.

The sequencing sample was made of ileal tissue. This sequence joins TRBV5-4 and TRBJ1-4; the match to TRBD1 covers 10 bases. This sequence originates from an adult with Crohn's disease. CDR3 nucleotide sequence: TGTGCCAGCAGCTTGGAGGACAGGGGGTTTACTAATGAAAAACTGTTTTTT. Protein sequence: CASSLEDRGFTNEKLFF.